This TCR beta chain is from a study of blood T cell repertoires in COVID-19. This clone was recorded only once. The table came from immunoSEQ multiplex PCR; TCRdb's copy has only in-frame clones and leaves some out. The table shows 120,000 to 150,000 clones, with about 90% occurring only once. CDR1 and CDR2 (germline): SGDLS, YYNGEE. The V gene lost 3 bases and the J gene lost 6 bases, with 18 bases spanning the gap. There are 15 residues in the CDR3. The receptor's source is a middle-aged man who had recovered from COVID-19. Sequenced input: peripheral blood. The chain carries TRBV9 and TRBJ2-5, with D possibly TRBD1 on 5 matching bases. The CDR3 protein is CASSATGLGLQTQYF. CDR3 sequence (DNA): TGTGCCAGCAGCGCCACCGGGTTGGGGCTGCAGACCCAGTACTTC.